This T cell receptor beta chain comes out of a study of T cells in Graves' hyperthyroidism and ophthalmopathy. Many counts were recorded for this clonotype. Regions amplified from RNA transcripts were the TCR beta CDR3 regions. First-round RT-PCR with HTBI primers amplified the TCR CDR3 region. One entry per CDR3 protein, called by TCRdb with MiXCR from the multiplex PCR reads. This repertoire shows more than 350,000 distinct CDR3 sequences, approximately 14% found once; its top ten account for about 20%. Germline V gives CDR1 SNHLY, CDR2 FYNNEI. The CDR3 is 14 residues long. Trimming pared 7 bases from V and 2 bases from J, leaving 14 bases between. Uncontrolled infection, other autoimmune disease, pregnancy and lactation each barred patients from inclusion. An approximately 10 ml volume of fresh peripheral blood provided the PBMCs.

Sequenced input: blood. The V call is TRBV2, the J call TRBJ1-1; no reliable D call. The TCR originated in a woman in her fifties or sixties with Graves' ophthalmopathy. The CDR3, as DNA: TGTGCCAGCAACGAACAAAGCACTAACACTGAAGCTTTCTTT. Translated: CASNEQSTNTEAFF.